This entry lists 22 T cell receptor beta chains sequenced from one sample in a study of early T cells in non-severe SARS-CoV-2 infection (dated by TCRdb to the early 2020s). To prepare the library, 5' RACE was applied. Sequencing relied on a NextSeq 500. TCRdb reran the public reads through fastp at Q25 and MiXCR, keeping productive beta chains. Each record represents a unique CDR3 protein, reported with the most common genes and DNA among its rows. Recorded for this sample are under 70,000 distinct CDR3 sequences; around 5.6% of them occurred a single time. Roughly 7.1% of the sample is held by the ten biggest clonotypes. What was sequenced was whole blood. These receptors originate from an adult who was a healthcare worker with PCR-confirmed SARS-CoV-2 infection or an uninfected control (not recorded which).

The chain carries TRBV24-1 and TRBJ2-1; D unclear. The length of the CDR3 is 12 residues. Germline CDR1 KGHDR, CDR2 SFDVKD. V gave up 2 bases and J gave up 15 bases, with 13 bases separating them. Written as DNA, the CDR3 is TGTGCCACCAGTGATTACGCGGCCAGGACGTTCTTC. It specifies CATSDYAARTFF.

This clonotype was picked up many times. J is TRBJ2-7 and V is TRBV5-1; 8 nucleotides align to TRBD1. The CDR3 consists of 14 residues. V was clipped by 7 bases and J by 5 bases; unmatched bases: 11. Germline CDR1 SGHRS, CDR2 YFSETQ. CDR3 nucleotides: TGCGCCAGCGGTCGGGCAGGGGGCTTCGACGAGCAGTACTTC. This codes for CASGRAGGFDEQYF.

There are many counts of this clonotype. The CDR3 bases are TGTGCCAGCAGTTACGACAGACAGCACTCCTATGGCTACACCTTC. It translates to CASSYDRQHSYGYTF. The chain couples TRBV27 to TRBJ1-2, with D possibly being TRBD1 (5 bases). Trimming took 4 bases from V and 4 from J, leaving 16 bases between them. Germline loops: CDR1 MNHEY, CDR2 SMNVEV (reference sequence). CDR3 length: 15 amino acids.

The gene calls are TRBV7-9 and TRBJ2-5; 7 nucleotides match TRBD1. The CDR3 has 13 residues. Germline CDR1 is SEHNR and CDR2 is FQNEAQ (reference sequence). V gave up 4 bases and J gave up 5 bases; unmatched junction bases: 4. The CDR3 DNA follows: TGTGCCAGCAGCTCACAGGGGCCGGAGACCCAGTACTTC. This translates into CASSSQGPETQYF.

In this sample, this clonotype turned up a few times. Its ends do not fully match the called genes, so a read error is possible. The chain has TRBV7-2 and TRBJ2-5; 11 bases fit TRBD2. CDR3 length: 15 residues. The germline CDR1 and CDR2 sequences are SGHTA and FQGNSA. CDR3 in DNA: TGTGCCATCAGCGTCCTAGCGGGGGGCCGGGAGACCCAGTACTTC. Amino acids: CAISVLAGGRETQYF.

This clonotype was observed many times. The chain combines TRBV10-2 with TRBJ2-1; weak D call: TRBD1 (7 bases). The V end lost 2 bases, the J end lost 2 bases, and 10 bases lay between the germline ends. Germline CDR1 and CDR2: WSHSY and SAAADI. The CDR3 consists of 15 residues. CDR3 bases: TGCGCCAGCAGTGAGCAGGGGGGCACCTACAATGAGCAGTTCTTC. As protein: CASSEQGGTYNEQFF.

The chain joins TRBV7-6 to TRBJ2-5, with D perhaps being TRBD1 or TRBD2 (5 bases each). This CDR3 is 15 amino acids long. Germline V gene data show CDR1 as SGHVS and CDR2 as FNYEAQ. Trimming left V 4 bases short and J 3 bases short, with 15 bases between. The CDR3 nucleotides are TGTGCCAGCAGCTCCCCCCTTGGGACCGAAGAGACCCAGTACTTC. Translating it yields CASSSPLGTEETQYF.

This sequence joins TRBV18 and TRBJ1-1; 10 positions agree with TRBD1. The CDR3 consists of 16 residues. The J segment lost 3 bases and the V segment lost 6 bases, leaving 10 bases of the junction unmatched. Germline lookup yields CDR1 KGHSH and CDR2 LQKENI. CDR3 bases: TGTGCCAGCTCGCCAAGGAGCGGACAGGGGGACACTGAAGCTTTCTTT. Its translation is CASSPRSGQGDTEAFF.

This clonotype was seen repeatedly, ten times or more. V usage is TRBV20-1 and J usage is TRBJ2-5; 7 nucleotides line up with TRBD1. Trimming took 3 bases from V and 5 from J; bases not matched to a gene: 3. Germline assignment: CDR1 DFQATT and CDR2 SNEGSKA (reference sequence). The CDR3 is 12 amino acids. CDR3 nucleotide sequence: TGCAGTGCTAGCAGACAGGGCGAGACCCAGTACTTC. This sequence encodes CSASRQGETQYF.

This clonotype was observed many times. This chain uses TRBV5-6 with TRBJ2-1, with 11 nucleotides matching TRBD2. CDR1 and CDR2 (germline): SGHDT, YYEEEE. V was pared by 5 bases and J by 4 bases, with 8 bases of the junction left unmatched. The CDR3 is 16 amino acids. CDR3 DNA sequence: TGTGCCAGCAGTATACTAGCGGGGGAACGATACAATGAGCAGTTCTTC. It codes for CASSILAGERYNEQFF.

This clonotype has at least ten counts. The J gene is TRBJ2-5, the V gene TRBV6-4; D assignment may be TRBD1 or TRBD2 (5 bases each). This CDR3 has 15 residues. Germline V CDR1 and CDR2: MRHNA, SNTAGT. The V end lost 6 bases, the J end lost 2 bases, and 16 bases lay between the germline ends. The CDR3 reads CASSFVPGPQETQYF. The CDR3, as DNA: TGTGCCAGCAGCTTTGTACCGGGGCCACAAGAGACCCAGTACTTC.

The chain couples TRBV4-3 to TRBJ2-2, with D uncertain. The V end was cut by 1 base, the J end by 6 bases, with 6 bases between. The CDR3 is 13 amino acids. Germline loops: CDR1 LGHNA, CDR2 YSLEER. The CDR3 DNA follows: TGCGCCAGCAGCCAAGTTAGCTCCGGGGAGCTGTTTTTT. Its protein is CASSQVSSGELFF.

This clonotype was seen more than once but under ten times. The chain is built from TRBV4-2 and TRBJ2-7; 8 nucleotides agree with TRBD1. V lost 1 base and J lost 4; bases outside the gene matches: 6. This CDR3 region has 15 residues. The germline V gene has CDR1 LGHNA and CDR2 YNFKEQ. Here the CDR3 DNA reads TGTGCCAGCAGCCAAGTATTCCAGGGGGCATACGAGCAGTACTTC. Its translation is CASSQVFQGAYEQYF.

At least ten counts were recorded for this clonotype. This chain links TRBV6-2 or TRBV6-3 with TRBJ1-2; D uncertain. The CDR3 is made up of 13 amino acids. The germline CDR1 and CDR2 sequences are MNHEY and SVGEGT. Trimming pared 8 bases from V and 4 bases from J, leaving 14 bases between. The CDR3 sequence: CASVDLAGYGYTF. The DNA of the CDR3 is TGTGCCAGCGTGGACTTGGCCGGCTATGGCTACACCTTC.

The gene calls are TRBV20-1 and TRBJ2-1; 13 bases map to TRBD2. Germline CDR1 DFQATT, CDR2 SNEGSKA (reference sequence). The CDR3 consists of 18 residues. Losses at the gene ends were 6 bases for V and 0 bases for J; bases not matched to a gene: 11. This chain's CDR3 is CSAPPGTSGTLSYNEQFF. The CDR3 nucleotides read TGCAGTGCCCCCCCAGGGACTAGCGGGACGCTCTCCTACAATGAGCAGTTCTTC.

At least ten counts were recorded for this clonotype. The V gene is TRBV2, the J gene TRBJ1-2; D is ambiguous. Per germline, CDR1 SNHLY and CDR2 FYNNEI. The length of the CDR3 is 13 residues. Trimming stripped 4 bases from V and 0 bases from J, with 6 bases between. Here the CDR3 DNA reads TGTGCCAGCAGTGGGGCACCTAACTATGGCTACACCTTC. As protein: CASSGAPNYGYTF.

This clonotype was observed at least ten times. The chain uses TRBV27 and TRBJ2-7; a weak D match, TRBD1 (6 bases). Trimming cost V 6 bases and J 2 bases, with 14 bases left between them. In germline, CDR1 is MNHEY, CDR2 SMNVEV (reference sequence). The CDR3 is 14 amino acids. The CDR3: CASSSIDRTYEQYF. The CDR3 region has the DNA TGTGCCAGCAGCTCAATCGACAGGACCTACGAGCAGTACTTC.

This clonotype was detected many times. The V call is TRBV3-1, the J call TRBJ2-7; TRBD2 might be the D (5 bases). The CDR3 is made up of 14 amino acids. Trimming removed 0 bases at V and 7 bases at J, with 13 bases between. Germline V gene lookup returns CDR1 LGHDT and CDR2 YNNKEL (reference sequence). The CDR3 here is CASSQEGRRGEQYF. DNA for the CDR3: TGTGCCAGCAGCCAAGAAGGGCGGCGCGGGGAGCAGTACTTC.

At least ten counts were recorded for this clonotype. The rearrangement links TRBV4-3 to TRBJ1-5, with no clear D. This CDR3 is built from 15 residues. Per germline, CDR1 LGHNA and CDR2 YSLEER. V lost 4 bases to trimming and J lost 1 base, with 11 bases between them. CDR3 sequence reads: CASSLEQHSNQPQHF. The CDR3 DNA follows: TGCGCCAGCAGCCTTGAACAGCACAGCAATCAGCCCCAGCATTTT.

There are a few counts of this clonotype. V usage is TRBV7-2 and J usage is TRBJ2-7, with D unclear. CDR3 length: 15 residues. Trimming removed 3 bases from V and 0 bases from J, with 12 bases in between. Looked up from germline, CDR1 is SGHTA and CDR2 is FQGNSA. DNA of the CDR3: TGTGCCAGCAGCTTTAATGACCATAGCTCCTACGAGCAGTACTTC. Protein product: CASSFNDHSSYEQYF. The full variable domain, its missing parts supplied by reference TRBV7-2 and TRBJ2-7, is GAGVSQSPSNKVTEKGKDVELRCDPISGHTALYWYRQSLGQGLEFLIYFQGNSAPDKSGLPSDRFSAERTGGSVSTLTIQRTQQEDSAVYLCASSFNDHSSYEQYFGPGTRLTVT.

This clonotype was counted at least ten times. This chain links TRBV9 with TRBJ1-1, with 8 bases fitting TRBD1. The CDR3 has 18 amino acids. J was trimmed by 4 bases and V by 3 bases; bases with no gene match: 17. Per germline, CDR1 SGDLS and CDR2 YYNGEE. This CDR3 is CASSAGYAGGAGVTEAFF. DNA of the CDR3: TGTGCCAGCAGCGCCGGCTACGCAGGGGGCGCGGGAGTCACTGAAGCTTTCTTT.

This rearrangement joins TRBV7-9 to TRBJ1-1; D is uncertain. From germline, CDR1 is SEHNR and CDR2 FQNEAQ (reference sequence). The CDR3 extends over 17 amino acids. V lost 2 bases and J 1 base, leaving 17 bases between the germline ends. This CDR3 reads CASSLRSPRGRNTEAFF. The CDR3 DNA follows: TGTGCCAGCAGCTTACGGTCTCCCCGGGGAAGGAACACTGAAGCTTTCTTT.